One and the same sample provided the 12 T cell receptor beta chains below, sequenced in a study of OX40 agonist ivuxolimab in advanced cancers. The repertoire was sequenced with immunoSEQ multiplex PCR; TCRdb's copy has only in-frame clones and lacks some. This table holds about 41,000 clones, 87% found once. The sequencing used CD4+ or CD8+ T cells sorted from blood, collected in a trial of the OX40 agonist ivuxolimab. The receptors were gathered from an adult with an advanced solid tumor such as melanoma, head and neck, liver or kidney cancer.

V and J are TRBV9 and TRBJ2-2; D might be TRBD1 (6 bases). Per the germline V gene, CDR1 is SGDLS and CDR2 is YYNGEE. The CDR3 is 15 amino acids. Trimming pared 0 bases from V and 4 bases from J, leaving 10 bases between. CDR3 coding DNA: TGTGCCAGCAGCGTAGCAGGGGACCCCACCGGGGAGCTGTTTTTT. Protein: CASSVAGDPTGELFF.

V usage is TRBV6-4 and J usage is TRBJ2-1; 9 bases are a match to TRBD2. V dropped 0 bases and J dropped 5; count of bases not matched to a gene: 5. The CDR3 is 16 residues long. Per the germline V gene, CDR1 is MRHNA and CDR2 is SNTAGT. The CDR3 spells CASSDSFKRGDNEQFF. The CDR3 nucleotides are TGTGCCAGCAGTGACTCGTTCAAGCGGGGGGACAATGAGCAGTTCTTC.

V gene TRBV2 combines with J gene TRBJ2-5, with TRBD1 identical over 7 bases. The CDR3 has 11 amino acids. Germline-derived CDR1 and CDR2 are SNHLY and FYNNEI. Losses at the gene ends were 11 bases for V and 0 bases for J; bases not matched to a gene: 0. CDR3 sequence: CAGTDQETQYF. The CDR3 DNA sequence: TGTGCCGGGACAGACCAAGAGACCCAGTACTTC.

A note on this clone: The junction departs from the called germline gene at one end, perhaps through a read error. The chain is built from TRBV18 and TRBJ2-5; tentatively, D is TRBD1 (6 bases). Germline loops: CDR1 KGHSH, CDR2 LQKENI. The length of the CDR3 is 15 residues. The CDR3 DNA reads as TGTGCCAGCTCACGACAGACAGGAATGAGAGAGGCCCAGTACTTC. Protein: CASSRQTGMREAQYF.

The chain has TRBV19 and TRBJ2-2; TRBD1 matches at 12 bases. Trimming removed 8 bases from V and 3 bases from J; junction bases left unmatched: 4. Germline V gives CDR1 LNHDA, CDR2 SQIVND (reference sequence). CDR3 length equals 15 residues. CDR3: CASRDRGRDTGELFF. The CDR3 nucleotides are TGTGCCAGTCGGGACAGGGGGCGCGACACCGGGGAGCTGTTTTTT.

The chain uses TRBV11-2 and TRBJ2-7; TRBD2 might be the D (6 bases). The CDR3 length is 15 residues. V was clipped by 5 bases and J by 0 bases, with 14 bases between them. CDR1 SGHAT and CDR2 FQNNGV come from the germline V gene. Here the CDR3 reads CASSPEDGSSYEQYF. In DNA form, the CDR3 reads TGTGCCAGCAGCCCAGAGGACGGGAGCTCCTACGAGCAGTACTTC.

The J gene is TRBJ2-7, the V gene TRBV6-6, with a weak D call TRBD2 (7 bases). CDR1 MNHNY and CDR2 SVGAGI come from the germline V gene (reference sequence). This CDR3 has 15 amino acids. V lost 6 bases to trimming and J lost 2 bases, with 17 bases between them. The chain's CDR3 is CASRGAAGAAYEQYF. In nucleotides, the CDR3 is TGTGCCAGCAGAGGGGCCGCGGGGGCCGCCTACGAGCAGTACTTC.

CDR3 nucleotides: TGCGCCAGCAGCTTGGGATCGACCTACGAGCAGTACTTC. Residues: CASSLGSTYEQYF. This chain uses TRBV5-1 with TRBJ2-7; D unclear. The CDR3 contains 13 residues. V shed 0 bases and J shed 2 bases, with 6 bases lying between them. Germline V gives CDR1 SGHRS, CDR2 YFSETQ.

The chain links TRBV6-1 to TRBJ1-1; weak D call: TRBD1 (5 bases). The CDR3 runs to 12 residues. Germline V gives CDR1 MNHNS, CDR2 SASEGT. V was shortened by 3 bases and J by 10 bases, with 12 bases between the two germline ends. CDR3 region: CASSDRARGAFF. The CDR3 DNA is TGTGCCAGCAGTGACAGGGCTAGAGGAGCTTTCTTT.

The sample holds one count of this clone. The genes are TRBV11-2 and TRBJ2-7; 8 bases are shared with TRBD1. The germline gives CDR1 SGHAT, CDR2 FQNNGV. J gave up 7 bases and V 1 base, and 6 bases lay outside the gene matches. The CDR3 consists of 14 residues. This CDR3 reads CASSLATGVGEQYF. In nucleotides, the CDR3 is TGTGCCAGCAGCTTAGCGACAGGGGTGGGGGAGCAGTACTTC.

V and J are TRBV5-1 and TRBJ2-3; no clear D. This CDR3 has 16 amino acids. Trimming shortened V by 3 bases and J by 3 bases, and 17 bases separated the two germline ends. Germline V lookup: CDR1 SGHRS, CDR2 YFSETQ. The CDR3 bases are TGCGCCAGCAGCTCCGGGTCCAACGGTCGGACAGATACGCAGTATTTT. Translation: CASSSGSNGRTDTQYF.

The chain couples TRBV5-1 to TRBJ1-6, with D unresolved. Trimming cost V 0 bases and J 7 bases, with 8 bases left between them. CDR3 size: 14 residues. Germline V CDR1 and CDR2: SGHRS, YFSETQ. CDR3 coding DNA: TGCGCCAGCAGCTTGGTCTCGGGGAATTCACCCCTCCACTTT. Amino acids: CASSLVSGNSPLHF.